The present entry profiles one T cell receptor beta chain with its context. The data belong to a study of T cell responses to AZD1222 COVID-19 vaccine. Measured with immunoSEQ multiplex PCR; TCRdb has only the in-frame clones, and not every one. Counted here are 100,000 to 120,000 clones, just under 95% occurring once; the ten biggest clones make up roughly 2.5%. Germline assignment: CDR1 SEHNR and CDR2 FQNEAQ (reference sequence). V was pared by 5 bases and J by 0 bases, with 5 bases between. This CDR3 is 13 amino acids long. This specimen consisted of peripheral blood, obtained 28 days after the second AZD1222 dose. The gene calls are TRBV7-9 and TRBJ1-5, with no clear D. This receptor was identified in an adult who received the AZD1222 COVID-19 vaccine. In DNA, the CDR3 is TGTGCCAGCAGCCCCAATAGCAATCAGCCCCAGCATTTT. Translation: CASSPNSNQPQHF.